This section outlines one TCR beta chain sequence together with its context. This entry comes from a study of TIL therapy for anti-PD-1-resistant metastatic lung cancer. The CDR3 totals 15 residues. J gave up 4 bases and V 6 bases, and 10 bases lay outside the gene matches. Germline CDR1 is SEHNR and CDR2 is FQNEAQ (reference sequence). Regarding time point: pre-treatment sample, taken before nivolumab and TIL therapy. Enrollment ran from 2017 to early 2020. This was the immunoSEQ v3 assay. Produced via immunoSEQ multiplex PCR; TCRdb's table is partial and in-frame only. Among over 20,000 clones listed, over 70% were seen once.

The sequenced sample was blood, obtained at baseline. The rearrangement joins TRBV7-9 to TRBJ2-5, with TRBD1 identical over 8 bases. The receptor was isolated from a person aged 25 to 85 with non-small cell lung cancer. The CDR3 loop reads CASRPDRAYRETQYF. DNA for the CDR3: TGTGCCAGCAGACCGGACAGGGCCTACCGAGAGACCCAGTACTTC.